This TCR beta chain was retrieved from a study of OX40 agonist ivuxolimab in advanced cancers. V shed 2 bases and J shed 2 bases, with 7 bases lying between them. CDR3 length: 13 amino acids. CDR1 and CDR2 (germline): PRHDT, FYEKMQ (reference sequence). Clones were read by immunoSEQ multiplex PCR, and TCRdb kept only the in-frame ones, dropping some. The repertoire holds 60,000 to 85,000 clones, approximately 90% seen once, with less than 10% in the top ten. The chain recombines TRBV13 with TRBJ2-7; D gene unclear. This clonotype originated in an adult with an advanced solid tumor such as melanoma, head and neck, liver or kidney cancer. The starting material was CD4+ or CD8+ T cells sorted from blood, obtained in a trial of the OX40 agonist ivuxolimab. The chain's CDR3 is CASSLWPAYEQYF. CDR3 coding DNA: TGTGCCAGCAGCTTATGGCCCGCCTACGAGCAGTACTTC.